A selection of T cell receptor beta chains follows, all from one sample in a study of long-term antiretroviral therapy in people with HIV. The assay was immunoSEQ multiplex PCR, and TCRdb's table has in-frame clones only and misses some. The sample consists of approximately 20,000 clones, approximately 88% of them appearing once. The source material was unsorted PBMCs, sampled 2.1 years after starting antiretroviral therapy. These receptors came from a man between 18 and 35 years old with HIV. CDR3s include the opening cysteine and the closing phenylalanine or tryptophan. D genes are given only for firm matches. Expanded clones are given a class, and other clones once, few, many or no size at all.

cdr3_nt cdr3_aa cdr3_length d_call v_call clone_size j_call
TGTGCCAGCAGCTCGGACTACGAGCAGTACTTC CASSSDYEQYF 11 . TRBV5-4 few TRBJ2-7
TGTGCCAGCAGCCCAGCCGGGCGCCGCTCCTACGAGCAGTACTTC CASSPAGRRSYEQYF 15 . TRBV11-2 . TRBJ2-7
TGTGCCAGCAGCTCGGGGACTCCCGAGCAGTACTTC CASSSGTPEQYF 12 . TRBV2 . TRBJ2-7
TGTGCCAGCAGCTTTAGCGGGGAACACTACGAGCAGTACTTC CASSFSGEHYEQYF 14 TRBD2 TRBV7-6 . TRBJ2-7
TGTGCCAGCAGCTTAGATCGGGTGGGCGAGCAGTACTTC CASSLDRVGEQYF 13 . TRBV11-2 . TRBJ2-7
TGTGCCAGTAGTCCCTTGGCGGGGGCGAGCTCCTACGAGCAGTACTTC CASSPLAGASSYEQYF 16 . TRBV19 once TRBJ2-7
TGTGCCAGCAGCCAAAGCGGACAGGAGGTGATGGGATATGGCTACACCTTC CASSQSGQEVMGYGYTF 17 TRBD1 TRBV14 . TRBJ1-2
TGTGCTAGCAGCTTATCTCGGAACACTGAAGCTTTCTTT CASSLSRNTEAFF 13 . TRBV7-7 . TRBJ1-1
TGTGCCAGCTCTGGGGCACGGGATACGCAGTATTTT CASSGARDTQYF 12 . TRBV2 once TRBJ2-3
TGCGCCAGCAGCCGCTGGACAGGAGTTAATGAAAAACTGTTTTTT CASSRWTGVNEKLFF 15 TRBD1 TRBV5-1 . TRBJ1-4
TGTGCCAGCAGCCCGGGGCCTGGAAACACTGAAGCTTTCTTT CASSPGPGNTEAFF 14 . TRBV13 once TRBJ1-1
TGTGCCAGTAGTATGGGGGGGATTACGGCTGAAGCTTTCTTT CASSMGGITAEAFF 14 . TRBV19 . TRBJ1-1
TGTGCCAGCAGCCAAGAACTGGGAAACTACGAGCAGTACTTC CASSQELGNYEQYF 14 . TRBV4-2 . TRBJ2-7
TGTGCCAGCAGCCAAGACCTACGGGCTAGCGGGGGGTACAATGAGCAGTTCTTC CASSQDLRASGGYNEQFF 18 TRBD2 TRBV4-2 . TRBJ2-1
TGCGCCAGCAGCTTAGGGGATGGCTACACCTTC CASSLGDGYTF 11 . TRBV4-3 . TRBJ1-2
TGTGCCAGCAGGCCCTTCACAGGGGAGGTTACCGGCTACACCTTC CASRPFTGEVTGYTF 15 TRBD1 TRBV2 . TRBJ1-2
TGTGCCAGCAGCCCCCGCACCGGGGAGCTGTTTTTT CASSPRTGELFF 12 . TRBV7-8 . TRBJ2-2
TGTGCCAGCAGAGCTTTCCAGGGTAAGGGTGAAGCTTTCTTT CASRAFQGKGEAFF 14 . TRBV9 . TRBJ1-1
TGTGCCAGCACCTCAGGGACAAACACTGAAGCTTTCTTT CASTSGTNTEAFF 13 . TRBV9 once TRBJ1-1
TGTGCCATCCGGGCTAGCGGGGGGGCAGATACGCAGTATTTT CAIRASGGADTQYF 14 TRBD2 TRBV7-9 . TRBJ2-3
TGTGCCAGCAGCACCGGGGGGTCACCCCTCCACTTT CASSTGGSPLHF 12 . TRBV5-6 . TRBJ1-6
TGTGCCAGCAGCTTAGGCCACGTTGGGACTGAAGCTTTCTTT CASSLGHVGTEAFF 14 . TRBV7-8 . TRBJ1-1
TGTGCCAGCAGTGGCCTTACAGGGGTCGGCTATGGCTACACCTTC CASSGLTGVGYGYTF 15 TRBD1 TRBV2 . TRBJ1-2
TGTGCCAGCAGCCTCTCGACGGGCGAGCAGTACTTC CASSLSTGEQYF 12 . TRBV7-8 . TRBJ2-7
TGTGCCAGCAGCTTGGTCCTTGACAGAATGAGACTTGAAGCTTTCTTT CASSLVLDRMRLEAFF 16 . TRBV5-5 . TRBJ1-1
TGCAGCGTACACCTAGAAACAGCTTTCAATGAGCAGTTCTTC CSVHLETAFNEQFF 14 . TRBV29-1 . TRBJ2-1
TGTGCCAGCAGCGTAATGGACTTCAACACCGGGGAGCTGTTTTTT CASSVMDFNTGELFF 15 . TRBV9 . TRBJ2-2
TGTGCCATCAGTAGGGGGCAGGGGTACGAGCAGTACTTC CAISRGQGYEQYF 13 TRBD1 TRBV10-3 few TRBJ2-7
TGTGCCAGCAGCCCAAACCTCTTTGGGGATTCACCCCTCCACTTT CASSPNLFGDSPLHF 15 . TRBV11-1 . TRBJ1-6
TGTGCCAGCAGCCGCCCCTGGGGGGAGGGGGACAATGAGCAGTTCTTC CASSRPWGEGDNEQFF 16 . TRBV14 . TRBJ2-1
TGCGCCAGCAGCTTGGGACTAGCGGGAGAGGATGAGCAGTTCTTC CASSLGLAGEDEQFF 15 TRBD2 TRBV5-1 once TRBJ2-1
TGTGCCAGCAGCTTAGGGCGAGCAGATACGCAGTATTTT CASSLGRADTQYF 13 . TRBV11-2 . TRBJ2-3
TGTGCCAGCGTCGCTCCGGGACAGGGGGCGCGAGGCTACACCTTC CASVAPGQGARGYTF 15 TRBD1 TRBV5-6 . TRBJ1-2
TGTGCCAGCAGCTTGACGGACACTGAAGCTTTCTTT CASSLTDTEAFF 12 . TRBV7-9 . TRBJ1-1
TGTGCCAGCAGCACCAGCACGGGACTAGCGGGAGCTGCCGAGCAGTACTTC CASSTSTGLAGAAEQYF 17 TRBD2 TRBV7-2 . TRBJ2-7
TGTGCCAGCAGCGCTGGCGGGGGAGGGTACGAGCAGTACTTC CASSAGGGGYEQYF 14 TRBD2 TRBV9 few TRBJ2-7
TGTGCCAGCAGAGAAGTATACCTTACAGGCAGGATGTCCGGGGACACCATATATTTT CASREVYLTGRMSGDTIYF 19 . TRBV27 . TRBJ1-3
TGTGCCAGCAGCGACAGGGGGCGCGGACACAATGAGCAGTTCTTC CASSDRGRGHNEQFF 15 TRBD1 TRBV5-8 . TRBJ2-1
TGTGCCAGCAGCTTATGGACAGGGGGTTCCAATGAGCAGTTCTTC CASSLWTGGSNEQFF 15 TRBD1 TRBV7-8 once TRBJ2-1
TGTGCCAGCAGCCCAACCGGGACCGAAAACACTGAAGCTTTCTTT CASSPTGTENTEAFF 15 . TRBV7-9 . TRBJ1-1
TGTGCCAGTAGTATAACCCTGGAGGGCTACGAGCAGTACTTC CASSITLEGYEQYF 14 . TRBV19 . TRBJ2-7
TGTGCCAGTGCCAGTGGGGCTAGCGGGAGTCGGGTTGGCGAGCAGTACTTC CASASGASGSRVGEQYF 17 TRBD2 TRBV19 . TRBJ2-7
TGTGCCACCGCGGAGGGAATGGGTACTGAAGCTTTCTTT CATAEGMGTEAFF 13 . TRBV10-3 . TRBJ1-1
TGTGCCAGCCACAGGGGGGCAGACCTGGGCTACGAGCAGTACTTC CASHRGADLGYEQYF 15 TRBD1 TRBV5-6 . TRBJ2-7
TGCAGTGCTAGATTCTACAATGAGCAGTTCTTC CSARFYNEQFF 11 . TRBV20-1 . TRBJ2-1
TGTGCCAGCTGGCGACCCCTCGACGATACGCAGTATTTT CASWRPLDDTQYF 13 . TRBV6-5 once TRBJ2-3
TGCGCCAGCAGCTTGTTCGCTCGTGCGGACGAGCAGTACTTC CASSLFARADEQYF 14 . TRBV5-1 . TRBJ2-7
TGTGCCAGCAGCGTAGGGGGGGAAAACACCATATATTTT CASSVGGENTIYF 13 . TRBV9 once TRBJ1-3
TGTGCCAGCAGTGAAAGTCCCGGGACAGGGTATGGCTACACCTTC CASSESPGTGYGYTF 15 TRBD1 TRBV2 . TRBJ1-2
TGTGCCAGCAGTTTAAGCGTTGGTTCACCCCTCCACTTT CASSLSVGSPLHF 13 . TRBV28 few TRBJ1-6
TGTGCCAGCAGCCCCCTGACAGGGGGCGAGCCCTACGAGCAGTACTTC CASSPLTGGEPYEQYF 16 TRBD1 TRBV7-6 . TRBJ2-7
TGTGCCAGCAGCCAAGGACAGGGAGAGACCCAGTACTTC CASSQGQGETQYF 13 TRBD1 TRBV7-3 . TRBJ2-5
TGTGCCAGCAGGTCCCGGGGCACAGATACGCAGTATTTT CASRSRGTDTQYF 13 . TRBV2 . TRBJ2-3
TGTGCTAGCAGCTTACGGGCCGGGGGGGCTTACGAGCAGTACTTC CASSLRAGGAYEQYF 15 TRBD2 TRBV7-7 few TRBJ2-7
TGTGCCAGCTCACCACCGCGGACTGAAGCTTTCTTT CASSPPRTEAFF 12 . TRBV18 . TRBJ1-1
TGTGCCAGCAGCGTAGACACCGGGGAGCTGTTTTTT CASSVDTGELFF 12 . TRBV9 few TRBJ2-2
TGCGCCAGCAGCTTGGTGCCTAGCGGGGAGGGCAATGAGCAGTTCTTC CASSLVPSGEGNEQFF 16 TRBD2 TRBV5-1 . TRBJ2-1